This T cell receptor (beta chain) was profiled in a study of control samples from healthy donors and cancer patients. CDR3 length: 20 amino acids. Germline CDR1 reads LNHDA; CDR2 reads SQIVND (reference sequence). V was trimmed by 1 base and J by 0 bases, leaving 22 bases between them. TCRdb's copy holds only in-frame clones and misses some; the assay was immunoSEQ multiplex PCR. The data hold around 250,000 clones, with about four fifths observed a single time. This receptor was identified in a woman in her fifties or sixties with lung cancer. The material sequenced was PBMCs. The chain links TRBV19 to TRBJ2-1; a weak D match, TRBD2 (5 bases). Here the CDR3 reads CASSIGGYWSASSSYNEQFF. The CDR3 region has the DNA TGTGCCAGTAGTATAGGAGGGTACTGGAGTGCTTCTAGCTCCTACAATGAGCAGTTCTTC.